This T cell receptor (beta chain) is drawn from a study of beta chain features in type 1 diabetes. Each of the sorted populations had a purity greater than 95%. This clone was counted a few times. The identical CDR3 is also encoded by other nucleotide sequences in the sample. Expressed TCRB transcripts were sequenced after all isolated RNA was converted to cDNA. Average reads for naive, central memory and regulatory T cell samples were roughly 3.5 million. TCRdb keeps only in-frame clones here, not all; method: immunoSEQ multiplex PCR. The data contain 860,000 or so clones, under 20% of them singletons. CDR1 and CDR2 from the germline V gene are SQVTM and ANQGSEA. The CDR3 loop spans 11 amino acids. V shed 4 bases and J shed 4 bases, with 8 bases lying between them.

The clonotype comes from a woman aged 18-29 years in good health. Material for sequencing was naive CD4+ T cells from blood. The chain combines TRBV29-1 with TRBJ2-7; D is unclear. The CDR3 coding sequence is TGCAGCGTTGCCACAGCTTACGAGCAGTACTTC. This gives the protein CSVATAYEQYF.